Listed below are T cell receptor beta chains from one sample, sequenced in a study of shared clonotypes between healthy human individuals. Profiling relied on immunoSEQ multiplex PCR, and the TCRdb table lists in-frame clones only, not all of them. Among under 2,500,000 clones listed, 90% to 97% were seen once. The sample consisted of naive CD4+ T cells sorted from blood. Receptor source: a man between 18 and 29 years old in good health. Each CDR3 is given with its conserved first and last residue. The order of the fields is J gene, V gene, D gene, clone size, CDR3 protein, CDR3 DNA. The D gene is left open where the match is weak. Not every row has a clone size; where given, it reads once, few, many or a size class.

j_call: TRBJ2-3
v_call: TRBV9
d_call: .
clone_size: .
cdr3_aa: CASSLSTDTQYF
cdr3_nt: TGTGCCAGCAGCTTAAGCACAGATACGCAGTATTTT

j_call: TRBJ2-7
v_call: TRBV5-6
d_call: TRBD2
clone_size: .
cdr3_aa: CAPGQDGGGHIYEQYF
cdr3_nt: TGTGCCCCTGGCCAAGATGGGGGAGGGCACATCTACGAGCAGTACTTC

j_call: TRBJ2-7
v_call: TRBV30
d_call: .
clone_size: .
cdr3_aa: CAGGDAYEQYF
cdr3_nt: TGTGCCGGCGGGGACGCCTACGAGCAGTACTTC

j_call: TRBJ2-2
v_call: TRBV30
d_call: .
clone_size: .
cdr3_aa: CAWDRTGNTGELFF
cdr3_nt: TGTGCCTGGGATCGGACGGGTAACACCGGGGAGCTGTTTTTT

j_call: TRBJ1-5
v_call: TRBV5-5
d_call: .
clone_size: .
cdr3_aa: CASSLGPNQPQHF
cdr3_nt: TGTGCCAGCAGCTTGGGGCCAAATCAGCCCCAGCATTTT

j_call: TRBJ1-1
v_call: TRBV7-2
d_call: .
clone_size: .
cdr3_aa: CASSLRQTEAFF
cdr3_nt: TGTGCCAGCAGCCTAAGACAGACTGAAGCTTTCTTT

j_call: TRBJ2-5
v_call: TRBV5-4
d_call: TRBD2
clone_size: .
cdr3_aa: CASSLGTSGGQETQYF
cdr3_nt: TGTGCCAGCAGCCTGGGGACTAGCGGGGGGCAAGAGACCCAGTACTTC

j_call: TRBJ2-1
v_call: TRBV11-2
d_call: TRBD1
clone_size: .
cdr3_aa: CASSLGQGAWDEQFF
cdr3_nt: TGTGCCAGCAGCTTAGGACAGGGGGCATGGGATGAGCAGTTCTTC

j_call: TRBJ1-1
v_call: TRBV2
d_call: .
clone_size: .
cdr3_aa: CASILNTEAFF
cdr3_nt: TGTGCCAGCATTCTTAACACTGAAGCTTTCTTT

j_call: TRBJ2-3
v_call: TRBV7-2
d_call: .
clone_size: .
cdr3_aa: CASSRQGFGTDTQYF
cdr3_nt: TGTGCCAGCAGTCGTCAGGGATTTGGCACAGATACGCAGTATTTT

j_call: TRBJ1-5
v_call: TRBV2
d_call: .
clone_size: .
cdr3_aa: CASSARGFLNQPQHF
cdr3_nt: TGTGCCAGCAGTGCCCGGGGCTTTTTGAATCAGCCCCAGCATTTT

j_call: TRBJ2-7
v_call: TRBV21-1
d_call: .
clone_size: .
cdr3_aa: CASSKYAGSIRPPYEQYF
cdr3_nt: TGTGCCAGCAGCAAATACGCGGGGTCGATTCGCCCACCTTACGAGCAGTACTTC

j_call: TRBJ1-2
v_call: TRBV10-3
d_call: .
clone_size: .
cdr3_aa: CAISESNGGRVVLDYGYTF
cdr3_nt: TGTGCCATCAGTGAGTCGAATGGGGGTAGGGTAGTATTGGACTATGGCTACACCTTC

j_call: TRBJ1-5
v_call: TRBV7-8
d_call: TRBD1
clone_size: .
cdr3_aa: CASSAELTGGNQPQHF
cdr3_nt: TGTGCCAGCAGCGCAGAGCTAACAGGGGGCAACCAGCCCCAGCATTTT

j_call: TRBJ2-1
v_call: TRBV5-8
d_call: TRBD2
clone_size: .
cdr3_aa: CASSRDTLTSGNEQFF
cdr3_nt: TGTGCCAGCAGTCGAGATACCTTGACTAGCGGTAATGAGCAGTTCTTC

j_call: TRBJ1-2
v_call: TRBV6-6
d_call: TRBD1
clone_size: .
cdr3_aa: CASSYSTGDYGYTF
cdr3_nt: TGTGCCAGCAGTTACTCTACAGGGGACTATGGCTACACCTTC

j_call: TRBJ2-1
v_call: TRBV7-2
d_call: .
clone_size: .
cdr3_aa: CASSLVGNEQFF
cdr3_nt: TGTGCCAGCAGCTTAGTCGGCAATGAGCAGTTCTTC

j_call: TRBJ1-2
v_call: TRBV10-3
d_call: .
clone_size: .
cdr3_aa: CAISPQGMDGYTF
cdr3_nt: TGTGCCATCAGTCCGCAGGGAATGGACGGCTACACCTTC

j_call: TRBJ2-3
v_call: TRBV18
d_call: .
clone_size: .
cdr3_aa: CASSPGGDTQYF
cdr3_nt: TGTGCCAGCTCACCCGGCGGAGATACGCAGTATTTT

j_call: TRBJ1-3
v_call: TRBV30
d_call: TRBD1
clone_size: .
cdr3_aa: CAWSVRTGGNTIYF
cdr3_nt: TGTGCCTGGAGTGTACGGACAGGGGGAAACACCATATATTTT

j_call: TRBJ2-7
v_call: TRBV14
d_call: TRBD2
clone_size: once
cdr3_aa: CASSHSLAGYPYEQYF
cdr3_nt: TGTGCCAGCAGCCATTCGCTAGCGGGATACCCCTACGAGCAGTACTTC

j_call: TRBJ2-7
v_call: TRBV2
d_call: .
clone_size: .
cdr3_aa: CASSDGRGAPNEQYF
cdr3_nt: TGTGCCAGCAGTGACGGGCGGGGAGCCCCCAACGAGCAGTACTTC

j_call: TRBJ2-1
v_call: TRBV7-6
d_call: TRBD2
clone_size: .
cdr3_aa: CASSSSITSASYNEQFF
cdr3_nt: TGTGCCAGCAGCTCCTCGATTACTAGCGCCTCCTACAATGAGCAGTTCTTC

j_call: TRBJ2-7
v_call: TRBV18
d_call: .
clone_size: .
cdr3_aa: CASSDGRVYEQYF
cdr3_nt: TGTGCCAGCTCGGATGGGCGAGTTTACGAGCAGTACTTC

j_call: TRBJ2-3
v_call: TRBV19
d_call: .
clone_size: once
cdr3_aa: CASSMGTGSTDTQYF
cdr3_nt: TGTGCCAGTAGTATGGGGACTGGATCGACAGATACGCAGTATTTT

j_call: TRBJ2-2
v_call: TRBV19
d_call: .
clone_size: .
cdr3_aa: CASSIRGGENTGELFF
cdr3_nt: TGTGCCAGTAGTATCCGTGGGGGAGAGAACACCGGGGAGCTGTTTTTT

j_call: TRBJ1-6
v_call: TRBV19
d_call: TRBD1
clone_size: once
cdr3_aa: CASSGDSHNSPLHF
cdr3_nt: TGTGCCAGTAGCGGGGACAGTCACAATTCACCCCTCCACTTT

j_call: TRBJ2-6
v_call: TRBV6-5
d_call: .
clone_size: .
cdr3_aa: CASSYSAGTGANVLTF
cdr3_nt: TGTGCCAGCAGTTACTCTGCGGGTACTGGGGCCAACGTCCTGACTTTC

j_call: TRBJ2-1
v_call: TRBV28
d_call: .
clone_size: .
cdr3_aa: CASSLRGILSPPGEQFF
cdr3_nt: TGTGCCAGCAGTTTACGCGGAATCCTGTCTCCCCCGGGGGAGCAGTTCTTC

j_call: TRBJ2-2
v_call: TRBV2
d_call: TRBD1
clone_size: .
cdr3_aa: CASRGTANTGELFF
cdr3_nt: TGTGCCAGCAGGGGGACAGCAAACACCGGGGAGCTGTTTTTT

j_call: TRBJ2-3
v_call: TRBV6-5
d_call: .
clone_size: .
cdr3_aa: CASRGPDTQYF
cdr3_nt: TGTGCCAGCAGGGGCCCAGATACGCAGTATTTT

j_call: TRBJ2-5
v_call: TRBV28
d_call: TRBD1
clone_size: .
cdr3_aa: CASSPGTGAHQETQYF
cdr3_nt: TGTGCCAGCAGCCCAGGGACAGGTGCCCACCAAGAGACCCAGTACTTC

j_call: TRBJ2-5
v_call: TRBV7-9
d_call: .
clone_size: .
cdr3_aa: CASSLALETQYF
cdr3_nt: TGTGCCAGCAGCTTGGCCTTAGAGACCCAGTACTTC

j_call: TRBJ1-2
v_call: TRBV2
d_call: .
clone_size: .
cdr3_aa: CASSLGWNYGYTF
cdr3_nt: TGTGCCAGCAGTTTAGGGTGGAACTATGGCTACACCTTC

j_call: TRBJ1-2
v_call: TRBV29-1
d_call: .
clone_size: once
cdr3_aa: CSVGGLLNYGYTF
cdr3_nt: TGCAGCGTTGGGGGACTTCTTAACTATGGCTACACCTTC

j_call: TRBJ2-2
v_call: TRBV6-6
d_call: TRBD2
clone_size: .
cdr3_aa: CASSRDLAGYTGELFF
cdr3_nt: TGTGCCAGCAGCCGAGATCTAGCGGGCTACACCGGGGAGCTGTTTTTT

j_call: TRBJ1-3
v_call: TRBV10-3
d_call: .
clone_size: .
cdr3_aa: CAISGLTPGGGNTIYF
cdr3_nt: TGTGCCATCAGCGGACTGACCCCGGGGGGTGGAAACACCATATATTTT

j_call: TRBJ1-5
v_call: TRBV4-1
d_call: TRBD1
clone_size: .
cdr3_aa: CASSRWGQGISNQPQHF
cdr3_nt: TGCGCCAGCAGCCGTTGGGGACAGGGAATAAGCAATCAGCCCCAGCATTTT

j_call: TRBJ1-2
v_call: TRBV30
d_call: .
clone_size: .
cdr3_aa: CAWSVTGRYGYTF
cdr3_nt: TGTGCCTGGAGTGTAACGGGGAGGTATGGCTACACCTTC

j_call: TRBJ2-4
v_call: TRBV2
d_call: .
clone_size: .
cdr3_aa: CASSEADLAKNIQYF
cdr3_nt: TGTGCCAGCAGTGAAGCGGATCTAGCCAAAAACATTCAGTACTTC